This passage covers 27 T cell receptor beta chains from one sample sequenced in a study of human T cells and chemical hapten exposure. Time point reported: patch test 3, about 24 weeks after DPC sensitization. Treatment in this sample: therapeutic diphenylcyclopropenone sensitization with weekly scalp DPC. MiXCR was run by TCRdb on the RACE reads, yielding one entry per CDR3 protein. Of 82,000 or so distinct CDR3 sequences in the sample, 10% to 15% were seen once. Source: whole blood, taken in connection with sensitization to the hapten diphenylcyclopropenone (DPC). The receptors come from a woman in her forties or fifties with alopecia areata. Some clones in this sample may be carry-over from other donors' samples.

This clonotype was found a few times. The gene calls are TRBV5-4 and TRBJ2-7; 13 positions agree with TRBD2. V lost 3 bases, J lost 4 bases, and 4 bases stayed unmatched. Germline V gene sequence: CDR1 SGHNT, CDR2 YYREEE (reference sequence). This CDR3 is 15 amino acids long. CDR3 loop: CASSSGLAGVYEQYF. The CDR3 DNA reads TGTGCCAGCAGCTCCGGACTAGCGGGAGTGTACGAGCAGTACTTC.

This clonotype has just a few counts. This rearrangement joins TRBV28 to TRBJ2-7; 13 bases agree with TRBD2. CDR3 size: 17 residues. Unmatched junction bases numbered 8, after V lost 5 bases and J lost 1 base. In germline, CDR1 is MDHEN, CDR2 SYDVKM. The CDR3 DNA reads TGTGCCAGCAGTCCATGGACTAGCGGGAGTATTTCCTACGAGCAGTACTTC. This encodes CASSPWTSGSISYEQYF.

This chain connects TRBV6-5 to TRBJ2-1; D call uncertain. The CDR3 is made up of 17 amino acids. The V gene lost 1 base and the J gene lost 8 bases, with 21 bases spanning the gap. Looked up from germline, CDR1 is MNHEY and CDR2 is SVGAGI. In nucleotides, the CDR3 is TGTGCCAGCAGTTACTTCAGGCCTCCTCTCACCCCAGATGAGCAGTTCTTC. Translation gives CASSYFRPPLTPDEQFF.

This clonotype was observed a handful of times. This chain connects TRBV29-1 to TRBJ1-2, with 7 bases that match TRBD1. This CDR3 is built from 14 residues. Germline V gene lookup returns CDR1 SQVTM and CDR2 ANQGSEA. J gave up 2 bases and V 6 bases, and 9 bases lay outside the gene matches. CDR3 sequence: CSVGRVGQNYGYTF. The CDR3 DNA follows: TGCAGCGTGGGGCGAGTGGGACAGAACTATGGCTACACCTTC.

The J gene is TRBJ2-7, the V gene TRBV7-6, with 8 bases that match TRBD2. V lost 4 bases to trimming and J lost 4 bases; unmatched junction nucleotides: 6. In germline, CDR1 is SGHVS, CDR2 FNYEAQ. This CDR3 is built from 14 residues. The CDR3 nucleotides are TGTGCCAGCAGCTCCGAACCGGGAGGGTACGAGCAGTACTTC. This codes for CASSSEPGGYEQYF.

Of note for this clonotype: One end of the junction is discordant with germline, which a read error may explain. The J gene is TRBJ2-5, the V gene TRBV10-3; possible D gene TRBD1, 6 bases. Germline V CDR1 and CDR2: ENHRY, SYGVKD. The CDR3 consists of 13 residues. The DNA for the CDR3 is TGTGCCATCAGCTTAGGACAGCAAGAGACCCGGTACTTC. Its protein is CAISLGQQETRYF.

This clonotype was recorded many times. The rearrangement links TRBV29-1 to TRBJ2-3, with D maybe TRBD1 (5 bases). Trimming cost V 3 bases and J 6 bases, with 13 bases left between them. The CDR3 loop spans 13 amino acids. The germline gives CDR1 SQVTM, CDR2 ANQGSEA. In nucleotides, the CDR3 is TGCAGCGTTGAGGTGGGGCTCGCGGATACGCAGTATTTT. Its translation: CSVEVGLADTQYF.

V and J are TRBV20-1 and TRBJ2-7; perhaps TRBD1 as D (5 bases). Trimming cost V 2 bases and J 4 bases, with 6 bases left between them. Germline values: CDR1 DFQATT, CDR2 SNEGSKA (reference sequence). The CDR3 has 11 residues. CDR3 region: CSARQGYEQYF. CDR3 DNA: TGCAGTGCTAGACAGGGTTACGAGCAGTACTTC.

This clonotype has just a few counts. At one of its ends the junction is not consistent with the germline gene, which may arise from a read error. The chain recombines TRBV29-1 with TRBJ2-3; tentative D call: TRBD2 (6 bases). Per germline, CDR1 SQVTM and CDR2 ANQGSEA. The CDR3 contains 13 residues. CDR3 sequence (DNA): TGCAGCGTCGAAGGTAGCGGAACAGATACGCAGTATTTT. It is translated as CSVEGSGTDTQYF.

This chain connects TRBV29-1 to TRBJ1-1; TRBD1 might be the D (6 bases). CDR1 is SQVTM, CDR2 ANQGSEA, per germline. This CDR3 spans 11 amino acids. The CDR3 region is CICRGNTEAFF. The CDR3 region has the DNA TGCATTTGCAGGGGGAACACTGAAGCTTTCTTT.

This clonotype was picked up many times. This rearrangement joins TRBV4-2 to TRBJ1-1, with D maybe TRBD1 (5 bases). There are 17 residues in the CDR3. Germline CDR1 reads LGHNA; CDR2 reads YNFKEQ. Trimming cost V 0 bases and J 4 bases, with 18 bases left between them. CDR3 protein: CASSQDPGTLVGTEAFF. The CDR3 nucleotides are TGTGCCAGCAGCCAAGACCCCGGGACGCTGGTGGGCACTGAAGCTTTCTTT.

There are many counts of this clonotype. The J gene is TRBJ1-5, the V gene TRBV29-1; D unresolved. Trimming removed 7 bases from V and 5 bases from J, with 15 bases in between. This CDR3 has 13 amino acids. Germline CDR1 SQVTM, CDR2 ANQGSEA. CDR3 DNA sequence: TGCAGCGCCCAAGCAAACAGAGATCAGCCCCAGCATTTT. Its protein product is CSAQANRDQPQHF. Supplemented by reference TRBV29-1 and TRBJ1-5, the full variable domain reads SAVISQKPSRDICQRGTSLTIQCQVDSQVTMMFWYRQQPGQSLTLIATANQGSEATYESGFVIDKFPISRPNLTFSTLTVSNMSPEDSSIYLCSAQANRDQPQHFGDGTRLSIL.

This clonotype turned up a few times. This chain uses TRBV20-1 with TRBJ2-3; D gene unclear. The CDR3 contains 15 residues. The V end was cut by 6 bases, the J end by 2 bases, with 18 bases between. CDR1 DFQATT and CDR2 SNEGSKA come from the germline V gene (reference sequence). CDR3 loop: CSAIRVDTPTDTQYF. The CDR3 DNA is TGCAGTGCCATCCGAGTCGACACGCCCACAGATACGCAGTATTTT.

This clonotype was seen repeatedly, ten times or more. The chain has TRBV29-1 and TRBJ2-2; no definite D call. The CDR3 runs to 11 residues. Trimming left V 5 bases short and J 6 bases short, with 7 bases between. Germline V gives CDR1 SQVTM, CDR2 ANQGSEA. CDR3 DNA sequence: TGCAGCGTTCCAGGCTCCGGGGAGCTGTTTTTT. It yields the protein CSVPGSGELFF.

In this sample, this clonotype turned up many times. J is TRBJ1-6 and V is TRBV4-2; D is possibly TRBD1 (5 bases). V was shortened by 4 bases and J by 7 bases, with 17 bases between the two germline ends. This CDR3 comprises 16 residues. Germline V gene data show CDR1 as LGHNA and CDR2 as YNFKEQ. The CDR3 sequence: CASSLNPSGGNSPLHF. The DNA of the CDR3 is TGTGCCAGCAGCCTTAACCCCAGCGGGGGGAATTCACCCCTCCACTTT.

This clonotype appeared a few times. The rearrangement joins TRBV2 to TRBJ2-3; D is uncertain. There are 13 residues in the CDR3. The germline V and J ends were trimmed by 4 bases and 6 bases, with 11 bases remaining between them. Germline V gives CDR1 SNHLY, CDR2 FYNNEI. CDR3 amino acids: CASSVLGFDTQYF. CDR3 coding DNA: TGTGCCAGCAGTGTCTTGGGTTTTGATACGCAGTATTTT.

The J gene is TRBJ2-3, the V gene TRBV20-1; D might be TRBD2 (6 bases). Germline CDR1 reads DFQATT; CDR2 reads SNEGSKA (reference sequence). There are 12 residues in the CDR3. V lost 3 bases and J lost 4, with 8 bases in between. CDR3 residues: CSARGGADTQYF. CDR3 in DNA: TGCAGTGCTAGGGGGGGTGCAGATACGCAGTATTTT.

This clonotype came up a few times. The chain carries TRBV27 and TRBJ2-3, with 9 bases that match TRBD1. There are 16 residues in the CDR3. J lost 6 bases, V lost 1 base, and 8 bases had no gene match. Germline V gives CDR1 MNHEY, CDR2 SMNVEV (reference sequence). The CDR3 protein is CASSLLGTGLRDTQYF. CDR3 nucleotide sequence: TGTGCCAGCAGTTTATTAGGGACAGGGCTAAGGGATACGCAGTATTTT.

This clonotype came up many times. CDR3 sequence reads: CSVDSDRQETQYF. The CDR3 DNA reads TGCAGCGTTGATTCGGACAGGCAAGAGACCCAGTACTTC. This rearrangement joins TRBV29-1 to TRBJ2-5; TRBD1 matches 7 bases. This CDR3 is 13 amino acids long. Germline V CDR1 and CDR2: SQVTM, ANQGSEA. Unmatched junction bases numbered 3, after V lost 3 bases and J lost 2 bases.

The rearrangement links TRBV21-1 to TRBJ2-1. TRBV21-1 is flagged as a pseudogene. The CDR3 covers 12 residues. The CDR3 loop reads CARKGPVDPKFF. CDR3 nucleotides: TGTGCCAGAAAAGGTCCGGTGGACCCAAAGTTCTTC.

The J gene is TRBJ1-5, the V gene TRBV20-1, with D possibly TRBD1 on 5 matching bases. V lost 4 bases, J lost 1 base, and 23 bases lay in between. Germline CDR1 reads DFQATT; CDR2 reads SNEGSKA (reference sequence). The CDR3 spans 18 residues. The CDR3, as DNA: TGCAGTGCTACAAACATTCAACCGGGACTCCTGAGCAATCAGCCCCAGCATTTT. It is translated as CSATNIQPGLLSNQPQHF.

This clonotype occurred a few times. The genes are TRBV27 and TRBJ1-6, with D hard to call. Between the trimmed V and J ends, which lost 6 bases and 1 base, there was a span of 1 base. The CDR3 spans 12 residues. The germline CDR1 and CDR2 sequences are MNHEY and SMNVEV (reference sequence). The CDR3 DNA sequence: TGTGCCAGCAGGTCCTATAATTCACCCCTCCACTTT. It yields the protein CASRSYNSPLHF.

The chain couples TRBV7-9 to TRBJ2-5; the D is unclear. This CDR3 has 12 amino acids. Germline V gene lookup returns CDR1 SEHNR and CDR2 FQNEAQ (reference sequence). V was cut by 2 bases and J by 10 bases, with 11 bases left in between. The CDR3 sequence: CASSLTARSQYF. Here the CDR3 DNA reads TGTGCCAGCAGCTTAACGGCCCGGAGCCAGTACTTC.

This clonotype was counted many times. The chain recombines TRBV20-1 with TRBJ1-5; D is uncertain. V was clipped by 5 bases and J by 4 bases, with 12 bases between them. Germline values: CDR1 DFQATT, CDR2 SNEGSKA (reference sequence). The CDR3 is made up of 13 amino acids. As DNA, the CDR3 is TGCAGTGCTCAGACGGGATCGAATCAGCCCCAGCATTTT. Protein: CSAQTGSNQPQHF.

Only a few counts were recorded for this clonotype. The chain uses TRBV7-8 and TRBJ1-1; possibly TRBD1 for D (5 bases). CDR1 and CDR2 (germline): SGHVS, FQNEAQ. V gave up 8 bases and J gave up 1 base, with 11 bases separating them. The CDR3 is 13 residues long. The CDR3 coding sequence is TGTGCCAGCTCCGGGGCTAAGAACACTGAAGCTTTCTTT. Translating gives CASSGAKNTEAFF.

J is TRBJ2-7 and V is TRBV15; D uncertain. The CDR3 is 14 amino acids. Germline lookup yields CDR1 LNHNV and CDR2 YYDKDF (reference sequence). V gave up 5 bases and J gave up 5 bases, with 16 bases separating them. The CDR3 region has the DNA TGTGCCACCAGCCGAACGGGCACCGCCCACGAGCAGTACTTC. The encoded protein is CATSRTGTAHEQYF. Complete variable domain (other parts from reference TRBV15 and TRBJ2-7): DAMVIQNPRYQVTQFGKPVTLSCSQTLNHNVMYWYQQKSSQAPKLLFHYYDKDFNNEADTPDNFQSRRPNTSFCFLDIRSPGLGDTAMYLCATSRTGTAHEQYFGPGTRLTVT.

This clonotype was recorded many times. This sequence joins TRBV7-2 and TRBJ2-5, with 11 bases fitting TRBD2. CDR1 is SGHTA, CDR2 FQGNSA, per germline. The CDR3 is made up of 15 amino acids. V lost 8 bases to trimming and J lost 4 bases; unmatched junction nucleotides: 9. CDR3: CASGPGTSGRETQYF. In nucleotides, the CDR3 is TGTGCCAGCGGACCCGGGACTAGCGGTCGAGAGACCCAGTACTTC.